The clone carrying this T cell receptor beta chain occurred many times. Its antigen remains unknown. Breast cancer patients provided tissue from their axillary draining lymph nodes. The data were taken from a study of breast tumors, draining lymph nodes, adjacent tissues. General study findings and limits: Tumor and nontumor repertoires were significantly more similar in luminal-like than in basal-like breast cancer.

The germline gives CDR1 SGHRS, CDR2 YFSETQ. With 0 bases clipped from V and 8 bases from J, the junction kept 3 bases outside the gene matches. The CDR3 extends over 14 amino acids. One entry per CDR3 protein, called by TCRdb with MiXCR from the multiplex PCR reads. The table includes 150,000 to 250,000 distinct CDR3 sequences, about 32% detected once. The receptor was derived from a female donor with breast cancer. Some clones in this sample may be carry-over from other donors' samples. Sequencing input: axillary lymph node tissue. The rearrangement joins TRBV5-1 to TRBJ1-4, with 8 nucleotides matching TRBD1. The CDR3 here is CASSLGRGQEKLFF. As DNA, the CDR3 is TGCGCCAGCAGCTTGGGCAGGGGGCAGGAAAAACTGTTTTTT.